The 30 T cell receptor beta chains given below trace back to one sample, sequenced in a study of Ad26.COV2.S vaccination and SARS-CoV-2 variants. Treatment described: some 20 received Ad26.COV2.S at low or high dose, single or two shots; about 5 received placebo; per-sample allocation not given. The study sampled participants on day 63 after the first vaccine or placebo injection. Libraries were prepared by immunoSEQ multiplex PCR; TCRdb keeps only in-frame clonotypes and omits some of them. There are a few hundred thousand clones in the sample; roughly 90% occur only once, and around 5.5% lies in the top ten. The source was peripheral blood, collected in a trial of Ad26.COV2.S vaccine versus placebo. The receptors here all came from a person between 18 and 65 years old who received the Ad26.COV2.S COVID-19 vaccine or a placebo.

In DNA form, the CDR3 reads TGCGCCAGCAGCCAATATATCCCGACAGGGGGGACGTGGCAGCCCCAGCATTTT. It codes for CASSQYIPTGGTWQPQHF. This chain uses TRBV4-1 with TRBJ1-5; 9 nucleotides match TRBD1. This CDR3 is 18 amino acids long. Losses at the gene ends were 2 bases for V and 7 bases for J; bases not matched to a gene: 15. Germline V lookup: CDR1 MGHRA, CDR2 YSYEKL.

The chain couples TRBV19 to TRBJ2-3, with D possibly being TRBD1 (5 bases). The length of the CDR3 is 16 residues. Germline V gives CDR1 LNHDA, CDR2 SQIVND (reference sequence). Trimming pared 6 bases from V and 1 base from J, leaving 17 bases between. CDR3 DNA sequence: TGTGCCAGTAGCGTTAGGACACTCGAGGGCACAGATACGCAGTATTTT. Translating it yields CASSVRTLEGTDTQYF.

This sequence joins TRBV2 and TRBJ2-5; D possibly corresponds to TRBD1 (6 bases). CDR3 length equals 13 residues. The V gene lost 5 bases and the J gene lost 3 bases, with 10 bases spanning the gap. Germline-derived CDR1 and CDR2 are SNHLY and FYNNEI. The CDR3 coding sequence is TGTGCCAGCAGTCGGGACACTGAAGAGACCCAGTACTTC. This translates into CASSRDTEETQYF.

V and J are TRBV7-2 and TRBJ2-1, with 10 bases that match TRBD2. Unmatched junction bases numbered 8, after V lost 6 bases and J lost 6 bases. The CDR3 spans 15 residues. Germline CDR1 SGHTA, CDR2 FQGNSA. The CDR3 loop is CASRQLAGVFNEQFF. In DNA form, the CDR3 reads TGTGCCAGCAGACAGCTAGCGGGAGTTTTCAATGAGCAGTTCTTC.

The chain recombines TRBV3-1 (or the pseudogene TRBV3-2) with TRBJ1-2; D gene ambiguous. CDR3 size: 12 residues. CDR1 and CDR2 from the germline V gene are LGHDT and YNNKEL (reference sequence). Deletions cut 1 base from V and 7 bases from J, with 7 bases between. CDR3 loop: CASSQGTVGYTF. The CDR3 DNA reads TGTGCCAGCAGCCAAGGGACGGTTGGCTACACCTTC.

The chain combines TRBV28 with TRBJ2-1, with 12 positions matching TRBD2. The CDR3 loop spans 17 amino acids. Trimming removed 5 bases from V and 1 base from J; junction bases left unmatched: 6. CDR1 and CDR2 from the germline V gene are MDHEN and SYDVKM. The CDR3: CASSPLLAGGSYNEQFF. DNA for the CDR3: TGTGCCAGCAGTCCCCTACTAGCGGGAGGATCCTACAATGAGCAGTTCTTC.

The chain joins TRBV19 to TRBJ1-1; D might be TRBD1 (6 bases). The CDR3 contains 15 residues. Trimming pared 0 bases from V and 10 bases from J, leaving 18 bases between. Germline V gene sequence: CDR1 LNHDA, CDR2 SQIVND (reference sequence). CDR3 nucleotide sequence: TGTGCCAGTAGTATAGAAGGGGGTAATTCTCTTGGAGCTTTCTTT. It yields the protein CASSIEGGNSLGAFF.

The chain couples TRBV19 to TRBJ2-7; D uncertain. Trimming took 1 base from V and 2 from J, leaving 9 bases between them. The CDR3 contains 14 residues. Per the germline V gene, CDR1 is LNHDA and CDR2 is SQIVND (reference sequence). The CDR3 nucleotides are TGTGCCAGTAGTATAGGGGAAGGCCCCTACGAGCAGTACTTC. Protein product: CASSIGEGPYEQYF. The variable domain in full, completed from reference TRBV19 and TRBJ2-7, reads DGGITQSPKYLFRKEGQNVTLSCEQNLNHDAMYWYRQDPGQGLRLIYYSQIVNDFQKGDIAEGYSVSREKKESFPLTVTSAQKNPTAFYLCASSIGEGPYEQYFGPGTRLTVT.

This chain connects TRBV5-4 to TRBJ2-5; TRBD2 might be the D (6 bases). CDR3 length: 16 amino acids. Germline V gene lookup returns CDR1 SGHNT and CDR2 YYREEE (reference sequence). The V end lost 0 bases, the J end lost 1 base, and 13 bases lay between the germline ends. CDR3 sequence: CASSLAGGLAQETQYF. The CDR3 DNA reads TGTGCCAGCAGCTTGGCCGGGGGTCTAGCCCAAGAGACCCAGTACTTC.

The chain uses TRBV2 and TRBJ1-5; maybe TRBD1 (5 bases). Per germline, CDR1 SNHLY and CDR2 FYNNEI. V shed 6 bases and J shed 4 bases, with 13 bases lying between them. The CDR3 has 14 amino acids. The CDR3 DNA reads TGTGCCAGCAGGTGGGGGGTTTCGAATCAGCCCCAGCATTTT. This gives the protein CASRWGVSNQPQHF.

The chain combines TRBV7-2 with TRBJ2-1; 12 bases are a match to TRBD2. CDR1 and CDR2 from the germline V gene are SGHTA and FQGNSA. This CDR3 is 17 amino acids long. V trimming: 5 bases; J trimming: 7 bases; junction bases outside the gene matches: 12. The CDR3 DNA is TGTGCCAGCAGCCAATCCCCCCTAGCGGGGGGGCGGAATGAGCAGTTCTTC. Translating it yields CASSQSPLAGGRNEQFF.

This chain links TRBV10-2 with TRBJ1-1, with 9 bases fitting TRBD1. Germline V gives CDR1 WSHSY, CDR2 SAAADI. The CDR3 runs to 16 residues. Trimming removed 8 bases from V and 4 bases from J; junction bases left unmatched: 14. CDR3 DNA sequence: TGCGCCAGCGGCGTGGGACAGGGAAGAGGGGTCACTGAAGCTTTCTTT. Its translation: CASGVGQGRGVTEAFF.

The chain employs TRBV23-1 and TRBJ2-7; perhaps TRBD2 as D (6 bases). TRBV23-1 carries the ORF label, with uncertain function. The CDR3 has 14 residues. V lost 8 bases and J lost 0, with 14 bases in between. CDR3 bases: TGCGCCAGCCCCCCGGCGGGGAGCTCCTACGAGCAGTACGTC. This translates into CASPPAGSSYEQYV.

This rearrangement joins TRBV6-2 or TRBV6-3 to TRBJ1-2, with D maybe TRBD1 (6 bases). Germline assignment: CDR1 MNHEY and CDR2 SVGEGT. V lost 6 bases to trimming and J lost 5 bases, with 16 bases between them. The CDR3 consists of 14 residues. The CDR3: CASSSTNRVYGYTF. The CDR3 DNA sequence: TGTGCCAGCAGCTCTACAAACAGGGTTTATGGCTACACCTTC.

The genes are TRBV6-5 and TRBJ1-2, with TRBD1 matching over 8 bases. This CDR3 contains 16 residues. Germline V lookup: CDR1 MNHEY, CDR2 SVGAGI. Unmatched junction bases numbered 12, after V lost 2 bases and J lost 7 bases. CDR3 residues: CASSYRLEQGAGGYTF. In nucleotides, the CDR3 is TGTGCCAGCAGTTACAGGCTTGAGCAGGGGGCGGGTGGCTACACCTTC.

The gene calls are TRBV4-3 and TRBJ2-3, with TRBD2 identical over 8 bases. Germline V gene data show CDR1 as LGHNA and CDR2 as YSLEER. There are 19 residues in the CDR3. Germline trimming cut 0 bases from V and 5 bases from J; bases unmatched to any gene: 16. CDR3 DNA: TGCGCCAGCAGCCAAGAAGAAGGGAGCGGGAGTTCGTTTAAAGATACGCAGTATTTT. Translating gives CASSQEEGSGSSFKDTQYF.

This chain connects TRBV7-2 to TRBJ2-3; tentative D call: TRBD1 (5 bases). CDR1 is SGHTA and CDR2 is FQGNSA in the germline V gene. The CDR3 sequence is 16 residues long. The V and J ends lost 4 bases and 5 bases respectively, with 19 bases between them. CDR3 protein: CASSSQKQVRGDTQYF. As DNA, the CDR3 is TGTGCCAGCAGCTCACAAAAACAGGTTAGGGGAGATACGCAGTATTTT.

This chain uses TRBV27 with TRBJ2-2; 8 bases are a match to TRBD1. J was trimmed by 4 bases and V by 4 bases; bases with no gene match: 2. Germline CDR1 is MNHEY and CDR2 is SMNVEV (reference sequence). CDR3 length: 14 amino acids. The CDR3 nucleotides are TGTGCCAGCAGTTGCAGGGGGCTCACCGGGGAGCTGTTTTTT. Amino acid sequence: CASSCRGLTGELFF.

This chain connects TRBV7-2 to TRBJ2-5; TRBD2 matches at 9 bases. The CDR3 has 16 residues. With 5 bases clipped from V and 2 bases from J, the junction kept 9 bases outside the gene matches. Germline V gives CDR1 SGHTA, CDR2 FQGNSA. The CDR3 DNA reads as TGTGCCAGCAGCCCGTATGGCGGGGGGGCACAAGAGACCCAGTACTTC. Amino acid sequence: CASSPYGGGAQETQYF.

The genes are TRBV4-1 and TRBJ1-2; 7 nucleotides line up with TRBD1. This CDR3 spans 15 amino acids. Trimming took 4 bases from V and 2 from J; bases not matched to a gene: 7. The germline gives CDR1 MGHRA, CDR2 YSYEKL. The CDR3 is CASSPTLQGNYGYTF. The CDR3 coding sequence is TGCGCCAGCAGCCCCACACTACAGGGGAACTATGGCTACACCTTC.

J is TRBJ1-3 and V is TRBV29-1; D is unresolved. Looked up from germline, CDR1 is SQVTM and CDR2 is ANQGSEA. This CDR3 has 15 amino acids. The V and J ends lost 6 bases and 0 bases respectively, with 15 bases between them. This CDR3 is CSVSYDGSSGNTIYF. CDR3 coding DNA: TGCAGCGTCTCCTACGATGGGAGCTCTGGAAACACCATATATTTT.

This clone was seen a handful of times. This chain uses TRBV29-1 with TRBJ1-5; D remains unclear. This CDR3 has 14 amino acids. V was clipped by 3 bases and J by 0 bases, with 9 bases between them. Germline V gives CDR1 SQVTM, CDR2 ANQGSEA. The CDR3 region is CSVEEGDSNQPQHF. CDR3 DNA sequence: TGCAGCGTTGAGGAAGGCGATAGCAATCAGCCCCAGCATTTT.

The chain couples TRBV27 to TRBJ1-1; 10 positions match TRBD1. The V gene end was trimmed by 5 bases and the J gene end by 6 bases; junction bases not matched to a gene: 3. Germline loops: CDR1 MNHEY, CDR2 SMNVEV (reference sequence). The CDR3 covers 13 residues. In DNA, the CDR3 is TGTGCCAGCAGTCGACAGGGGGCCGCTGAAGCTTTCTTT. Amino acid sequence: CASSRQGAAEAFF.

The count of this clone is one. The chain employs TRBV11-2 and TRBJ2-1; TRBD2 matches at 13 bases. With 1 base clipped from V and 1 base from J, the junction kept 4 bases outside the gene matches. This CDR3 contains 18 residues. The germline CDR1 and CDR2 sequences are SGHAT and FQNNGV. The CDR3 is CASSLGLAGGLSYNEQFF. DNA of the CDR3: TGTGCCAGCAGCTTAGGACTAGCGGGGGGCCTTTCCTACAATGAGCAGTTCTTC.

The chain employs TRBV6-8 and TRBJ1-3; D call uncertain. The CDR3 has 16 amino acids. Deletions cut 7 bases from V and 4 bases from J, with 20 bases between. The germline CDR1 and CDR2 sequences are MNHGY and SAAAGT. The CDR3 bases are TGTGCCAGCAAAAAGGGTTCCCACCCCCGCGGAAACACCATATATTTT. This translates into CASKKGSHPRGNTIYF.

This chain connects TRBV18 to TRBJ2-2; possibly TRBD1 for D (6 bases). Trimming stripped 6 bases from V and 6 bases from J, with 20 bases between. The germline V gene encodes CDR1 KGHSH and CDR2 LQKENI. The CDR3 is 16 residues long. The CDR3, as DNA: TGTGCCAGCTCTCCCCTTTCCGGGACATCTGCCGGGGAGCTGTTTTTT. Amino acids: CASSPLSGTSAGELFF. Complete variable domain (other parts from reference TRBV18 and TRBJ2-2): NAGVMQNPRHLVRRRGQEARLRCSPMKGHSHVYWYRQLPEEGLKFMVYLQKENIIDESGMPKERFSAEFPKEGPSILRIQQVVRGDSAAYFCASSPLSGTSAGELFFGEGSRLTVL.

CDR3 loop: CASSQVAGAQETQYF. The CDR3, as DNA: TGCGCCAGCAGCCAAGTAGCGGGGGCCCAAGAGACCCAGTACTTC. The gene calls are TRBV4-3 and TRBJ2-5; 9 nucleotides line up with TRBD2. The V segment lost 1 base and the J segment 1 base; nucleotides outside the gene matches: 1. The CDR3 is 15 residues long. Germline CDR1 is LGHNA and CDR2 is YSLEER.

The chain combines TRBV3-1 (or the pseudogene TRBV3-2) with TRBJ1-1; the D is unclear. This CDR3 spans 17 amino acids. Germline V gene lookup returns CDR1 LGHDT and CDR2 YNNKEL (reference sequence). The V end was cut by 1 base, the J end by 0 bases, with 15 bases between. For the CDR3, the DNA is TGTGCCAGCAGCCAAGGGGTCGTTGGACGGATGAACACTGAAGCTTTCTTT. This translates into CASSQGVVGRMNTEAFF.

The rearrangement joins TRBV5-4 to TRBJ2-1; D is possibly TRBD1 (5 bases). The germline V gene has CDR1 SGHNT and CDR2 YYREEE (reference sequence). The CDR3 covers 15 residues. V lost 4 bases and J 2 bases, leaving 13 bases between the germline ends. The CDR3 DNA follows: TGTGCCAGCAGCCGCCCAGGGAAAACCTACAATGAGCAGTTCTTC. It specifies CASSRPGKTYNEQFF.

The chain carries TRBV27 and TRBJ2-5; D call uncertain. This CDR3 is built from 14 residues. Germline-derived CDR1 and CDR2 are MNHEY and SMNVEV (reference sequence). V was cut by 3 bases and J by 5 bases, with 13 bases left in between. CDR3: CASSFGPHQETQYF. The DNA of the CDR3 is TGTGCCAGCAGTTTTGGTCCCCATCAGGAGACCCAGTACTTC.